The present TCR beta chain was sequenced within a study of blood T cell repertoires in COVID-19. Method: immunoSEQ multiplex PCR; TCRdb's copy keeps in-frame clones and lacks some. Here the sample spans fewer than 400,000 clones, over 85% being singletons. The CDR3 loop spans 15 amino acids. Trimming removed 6 bases from V and 5 bases from J, with 16 bases in between. Looked up from germline, CDR1 is SGHVS and CDR2 is FNYEAQ. V and J are TRBV7-6 and TRBJ1-4; tentatively, D is TRBD1 (6 bases). This receptor was obtained from a woman between 25 and 40 years old who had recovered from COVID-19. The sequencing input was PBMCs or T cells enriched from blood (not recorded which). The CDR3 nucleotides are TGTGCCAGCAGACGTCGGACAGCCGAGAATGAAAAACTGTTTTTT. Residues: CASRRRTAENEKLFF.